These 6 T cell receptor beta chains came from one sample sequenced in a study of early T cells in non-severe SARS-CoV-2 infection. Each CDR3 protein gets one entry after TCRdb re-called the 5' RACE reads with MiXCR. The sample yields tens of thousands of distinct CDR3 sequences, 9.5% to 15% seen once. The specimen was whole blood, collected at baseline. All receptors come from an adult who was a healthcare worker with PCR-confirmed SARS-CoV-2 infection or an uninfected control (not recorded which). The donor label of this sample is uncertain.

In its sample, this clonotype was seen a few times. The V gene is TRBV6-1, the J gene TRBJ2-1; D is undetermined. The germline V and J ends were trimmed by 7 bases and 8 bases, with 18 bases remaining between them. From germline, CDR1 is MNHNS and CDR2 SASEGT. The CDR3 runs 14 residues. The CDR3 sequence is CASKGKIPLDEQFF. Here the CDR3 DNA reads TGTGCCAGCAAGGGCAAGATCCCTCTTGATGAGCAGTTCTTC.

This clonotype has a count of ten or more. This chain uses TRBV5-6 with TRBJ2-2, with 9 bases matching TRBD1. Unmatched junction bases numbered 10, after V lost 4 bases and J lost 6 bases. This CDR3 spans 16 amino acids. CDR1 SGHDT and CDR2 YYEEEE come from the germline V gene. The CDR3: CASSDPRGTGSGELFF. The CDR3 DNA is TGTGCCAGCAGCGATCCCCGCGGGACAGGGTCCGGGGAGCTGTTTTTT.

The chain links TRBV2 to TRBJ2-3; D is uncertain. V was clipped by 6 bases and J by 4 bases, with 20 bases between them. Per the germline V gene, CDR1 is SNHLY and CDR2 is FYNNEI. CDR3 length: 16 amino acids. CDR3 sequence: CASRPGPGEGSDTQYF. CDR3 nucleotide sequence: TGTGCCAGCAGACCCGGACCGGGTGAAGGGTCAGATACGCAGTATTTT.

J is TRBJ1-2 and V is TRBV5-4, with D unresolved. The CDR3 runs to 13 residues. V was shortened by 5 bases and J by 5 bases, with 13 bases between the two germline ends. Per germline, CDR1 SGHNT and CDR2 YYREEE (reference sequence). CDR3 coding DNA: TGTGCCAGCAGAGCCCAAGTTGAGTATGGCTACACCTTC. Encoded protein: CASRAQVEYGYTF.

The rearrangement links TRBV20-1 to TRBJ1-1; 9 nucleotides agree with TRBD1. The CDR3 is 14 amino acids. V gave up 5 bases and J gave up 4 bases; unmatched junction bases: 8. Germline assignment: CDR1 DFQATT and CDR2 SNEGSKA (reference sequence). This CDR3 is CSAGYRGPSTEAFF. For the CDR3, the DNA is TGCAGTGCTGGCTACAGGGGGCCCTCCACTGAAGCTTTCTTT.

In this sample, this clonotype turned up a few times. This rearrangement joins TRBV30 to TRBJ2-3, with 8 bases fitting TRBD1. CDR1 and CDR2 (germline): GTSNPN, SVGIG (reference sequence). This CDR3 is 14 amino acids long. The V segment lost 3 bases and the J segment 3 bases; nucleotides outside the gene matches: 5. Written as DNA, the CDR3 is TGTGCCTGGAGGTGGACAGGGCCAACAGATACGCAGTATTTT. Encoded protein: CAWRWTGPTDTQYF. Full variable domain (remainder filled in from reference TRBV30 and TRBJ2-3): SQTIHQWPATLVQPVGSPLSLECTVEGTSNPNLYWYRQAAGRGLQLLFYSVGIGQISSEVPQNLSASRPQDRQFILSSKKLLLSDSGFYLCAWRWTGPTDTQYFGPGTRLTVL.